These 25 T cell receptor beta chains were sequenced from one sample in a study of T cells in localized non-small cell lung cancer. The protocol was immunoSEQ multiplex PCR, while the TCRdb copy is restricted to in-frame clones and leaves out a portion. The data show about 25,000 clones, approximately 88% seen once. The specimen comprised peripheral blood mononuclear cells, sampled before any cancer treatment. The receptors come from a woman aged 35-75 years with stage III lung adenocarcinoma.

The chain couples TRBV5-1 to TRBJ2-1; D is uncertain. Germline V gives CDR1 SGHRS, CDR2 YFSETQ. The ends were cut back, 0 bases at V and 8 bases at J, with 15 bases in the middle. The CDR3 has 15 residues. The DNA for the CDR3 is TGCGCCAGCAGCTTGGAGGCTCATTTGGTGGATGAGCAGTTCTTC. Translated: CASSLEAHLVDEQFF.

This chain connects TRBV6-5 to TRBJ2-7; no reliable D call. CDR1 and CDR2 (germline): MNHEY, SVGAGI. Trimming cost V 0 bases and J 2 bases, with 8 bases left between them. The CDR3 runs 14 residues. In nucleotides, the CDR3 is TGTGCCAGCAGTTACTCGGTTCCAACCTACGAGCAGTACTTC. Translating gives CASSYSVPTYEQYF.

V usage is TRBV7-2 and J usage is TRBJ1-5; TRBD1 aligns across 7 bases. The V gene end was trimmed by 4 bases and the J gene end by 9 bases; junction bases not matched to a gene: 3. Looked up from germline, CDR1 is SGHTA and CDR2 is FQGNSA. The CDR3 runs to 12 residues. As DNA, the CDR3 is TGTGCCAGCAGCTCGACAGGGTGGCCCCAGCATTTT. Its translation: CASSSTGWPQHF.

The chain employs TRBV6-1 and TRBJ1-5; TRBD1 might be the D (6 bases). CDR1 and CDR2 (germline): MNHNS, SASEGT. Trimming left V 1 base short and J 6 bases short, with 13 bases between. The CDR3 length is 15 residues. CDR3 nucleotides: TGTGCCAGCAGTGAAGGGTGGGGGGCGGGTCAGCCCCAGCATTTT. Translated, it gives CASSEGWGAGQPQHF.

This clone was observed once. The chain uses TRBV19 and TRBJ1-2, with a tentative D call TRBD1 (5 bases). This CDR3 is 13 amino acids long. Germline-derived CDR1 and CDR2 are LNHDA and SQIVND (reference sequence). V lost 5 bases to trimming and J lost 3 bases, with 10 bases between them. The CDR3 sequence: CASSPGGYYGYTF. As DNA, the CDR3 is TGTGCCAGTAGTCCCGGGGGGTACTATGGCTACACCTTC. Full variable domain (outside the CDR3, taken from reference TRBV19 and TRBJ1-2): DGGITQSPKYLFRKEGQNVTLSCEQNLNHDAMYWYRQDPGQGLRLIYYSQIVNDFQKGDIAEGYSVSREKKESFPLTVTSAQKNPTAFYLCASSPGGYYGYTFGSGTRLTVV.

The sample holds a few counts of this clone. The chain recombines TRBV7-9 with TRBJ2-1; 8 bases fit TRBD1. V trimming: 5 bases; J trimming: 1 base; junction bases outside the gene matches: 7. This CDR3 has 16 amino acids. In germline, CDR1 is SEHNR, CDR2 FQNEAQ (reference sequence). The CDR3: CASSHATGVSYNEQFF. The CDR3 DNA is TGTGCCAGCAGCCACGCGACAGGGGTGTCCTACAATGAGCAGTTCTTC.

The rearrangement links TRBV5-8 to TRBJ2-7, with 7 bases lining up with TRBD1. Germline V lookup: CDR1 SGHTS, CDR2 YDEGEE. This CDR3 has 14 amino acids. J gave up 2 bases and V 2 bases, and 4 bases lay outside the gene matches. CDR3 in amino acids: CASSLYRGTYEQYF. The CDR3 coding sequence is TGTGCCAGCAGCTTATACAGGGGAACCTACGAGCAGTACTTC.

The chain is built from TRBV5-1 and TRBJ2-7, with TRBD1 matching over 9 bases. This CDR3 contains 17 residues. Germline lookup yields CDR1 SGHRS and CDR2 YFSETQ. V lost 4 bases and J lost 1; bases outside the gene matches: 12. CDR3 loop: CASSQNPAGTGSYEQYF. CDR3 bases: TGCGCCAGCAGCCAGAACCCGGCCGGGACAGGGTCCTACGAGCAGTACTTC.

The chain carries TRBV7-8 and TRBJ2-5; tentative D call: TRBD2 (5 bases). The J call may not be correct, given that the DNA end is closer to TRBJ2-7. The germline V gene encodes CDR1 SGHVS and CDR2 FQNEAQ. The CDR3 is made up of 13 amino acids. CDR3 nucleotides: TGTGCCAGCAGCTTAGCGGGAGCTGTCGAGCAGTACTTC. Translated: CASSLAGAVEQYF.

The chain has TRBV7-2 and TRBJ1-1; TRBD1 agrees at 8 bases. The V segment lost 5 bases and the J segment 5 bases; nucleotides outside the gene matches: 7. Germline assignment: CDR1 SGHTA and CDR2 FQGNSA. The CDR3 contains 14 residues. Here the CDR3 reads CASSRDRGRTEAFF. The CDR3 DNA reads TGTGCCAGCAGCCGTGACAGGGGTAGGACTGAAGCTTTCTTT.

The genes are TRBV19 and TRBJ1-1; D is possibly TRBD1 (5 bases). V dropped 5 bases and J dropped 6 bases, with 13 bases sitting between them. This CDR3 spans 13 amino acids. CDR1 LNHDA and CDR2 SQIVND come from the germline V gene (reference sequence). The CDR3 reads CASSLPVGAEAFF. Here the CDR3 DNA reads TGTGCCAGTAGTTTGCCGGTGGGGGCTGAAGCTTTCTTT.

This clone was counted only a few times. As DNA, the CDR3 is TGTGCCAGCAGCTCTCACGGGACCACCGACTACGAGCAGTACTTC. Translating gives CASSSHGTTDYEQYF. V is TRBV9 and J is TRBJ2-7, with D perhaps matching TRBD1 or TRBD2 (5 bases each). There are 15 residues in the CDR3. Germline lookup yields CDR1 SGDLS and CDR2 YYNGEE. V dropped 4 bases and J dropped 3 bases, with 17 bases sitting between them.

The chain recombines TRBV7-2 with TRBJ2-1; TRBD1 is a possible D gene (5 bases). CDR1 and CDR2 (germline): SGHTA, FQGNSA. The CDR3 has 14 amino acids. V lost 5 bases and J lost 4, with 12 bases in between. The CDR3 coding sequence is TGTGCCAGCAGCCGCAGGGCTAAGTACAATGAGCAGTTCTTC. Protein product: CASSRRAKYNEQFF.

The rearrangement links TRBV7-2 to TRBJ1-6; maybe TRBD1 (5 bases). The V gene lost 0 bases and the J gene lost 11 bases, with 14 bases spanning the gap. The CDR3 has 15 residues. Germline V gene lookup returns CDR1 SGHTA and CDR2 FQGNSA. The CDR3 is CASSLASRGIAPLHF. The CDR3 DNA is TGTGCCAGCAGCTTAGCTTCTAGGGGAATTGCACCCCTCCACTTT.

This rearrangement joins TRBV5-4 to TRBJ2-1; D remains unclear. The CDR3 runs 16 residues. CDR1 is SGHNT and CDR2 is YYREEE in the germline V gene (reference sequence). The V end was cut by 3 bases, the J end by 2 bases, with 15 bases between. CDR3 sequence: CASSYLKGTTYNEQFF. CDR3 bases: TGTGCCAGCAGCTACCTTAAAGGCACCACCTACAATGAGCAGTTCTTC. The complete variable domain, with remaining parts taken from reference TRBV5-4 and TRBJ2-1, reads ETGVTQSPTHLIKTRGQQVTLRCSSQSGHNTVSWYQQALGQGPQFIFQYYREEENGRGNFPPRFSGLQFPNYSSELNVNALELDDSALYLCASSYLKGTTYNEQFFGPGTRLTVL.

This rearrangement joins TRBV25-1 to TRBJ2-5; the D is unclear. Germline CDR1 and CDR2: MGHDK and SYGVNS. The length of the CDR3 is 14 residues. Trimming removed 3 bases at V and 2 bases at J, with 10 bases between. The CDR3 loop reads CASSDLGFQETQYF. CDR3 DNA: TGTGCCAGCAGTGATTTAGGTTTTCAAGAGACCCAGTACTTC.

In this sample, this clone turned up a few times. The gene calls are TRBV6-5 and TRBJ1-1, with 7 bases identical to TRBD1. Germline loops: CDR1 MNHEY, CDR2 SVGAGI. There are 13 residues in the CDR3. V shed 7 bases, J shed 4 bases, and the junction held 6 bases outside the gene matches. The CDR3 sequence: CASNLQGSTEAFF. As DNA, the CDR3 is TGTGCCAGCAATCTACAGGGGTCCACTGAAGCTTTCTTT.

The chain joins TRBV9 to TRBJ1-5, with D maybe TRBD1 (5 bases). This CDR3 is built from 15 residues. Germline lookup yields CDR1 SGDLS and CDR2 YYNGEE. Trimming removed 1 base from V and 0 bases from J, with 8 bases in between. Here the CDR3 reads CASSVRGDSNQPQHF. CDR3 nucleotides: TGTGCCAGCAGCGTAAGGGGAGATAGCAATCAGCCCCAGCATTTT.

The CDR3 reads CASSVPGQGNFNEQFF. In DNA, the CDR3 is TGTGCCAGCAGCGTACCGGGACAGGGGAATTTCAATGAGCAGTTCTTC. The J gene is TRBJ2-1, the V gene TRBV7-2; 10 bases align to TRBD1. The V gene end was trimmed by 5 bases and the J gene end by 6 bases; junction bases not matched to a gene: 10. Germline V gene lookup returns CDR1 SGHTA and CDR2 FQGNSA. The CDR3 loop spans 16 amino acids. The complete variable domain, with remaining parts taken from reference TRBV7-2 and TRBJ2-1, reads GAGVSQSPSNKVTEKGKDVELRCDPISGHTALYWYRQSLGQGLEFLIYFQGNSAPDKSGLPSDRFSAERTGGSVSTLTIQRTQQEDSAVYLCASSVPGQGNFNEQFFGPGTRLTVL.

The CDR3: CASSSEMGQFF. CDR3 DNA: TGTGCCAGCAGCTCGGAGATGGGGCAGTTCTTC. The V and J genes are TRBV5-8 and TRBJ2-1; D gene ambiguous. The CDR3 contains 11 residues. Trimming pared 3 bases from V and 12 bases from J, leaving 10 bases between. Germline V CDR1 and CDR2: SGHTS, YDEGEE.

V gene TRBV14 combines with J gene TRBJ2-7, with D perhaps matching TRBD1 (6 bases). With 4 bases removed from V and 3 bases from J, the gap between germline ends came to 13 bases. CDR1 and CDR2 (germline): SGHDN, FVKESK. The CDR3 contains 14 residues. The DNA of the CDR3 is TGTGCCAGCAGCCTCATGACAGGCGGCTACGAGCAGTACTTC. Protein product: CASSLMTGGYEQYF. The variable domain in full, completed from reference TRBV14 and TRBJ2-7, reads EAGVTQFPSHSVIEKGQTVTLRCDPISGHDNLYWYRRVMGKEIKFLLHFVKESKQDESGMPNNRFLAERTGGTYSTLKVQPAELEDSGVYFCASSLMTGGYEQYFGPGTRLTVT.

The rearrangement uses TRBV28 and TRBJ1-2, with TRBD1 matching 7 bases. The CDR3 has 14 amino acids. Germline V gene data show CDR1 as MDHEN and CDR2 as SYDVKM. Trimming cost V 3 bases and J 4 bases; bases outside gene matches: 5. The CDR3 is CASSFRDRPYGYTF. As DNA, the CDR3 is TGTGCCAGCAGTTTCCGGGACAGACCCTATGGCTACACCTTC.

This clone was counted only a few times. This chain connects TRBV6-1 to TRBJ2-5; 12 nucleotides match TRBD2. After removal of 2 bases from V and 4 bases from J, the junction contained 2 bases not matched to a gene. The CDR3 is made up of 15 amino acids. Germline V gene lookup returns CDR1 MNHNS and CDR2 SASEGT. This CDR3 reads CASSELAGGPETQYF. CDR3 coding DNA: TGTGCCAGCAGTGAACTAGCGGGGGGGCCAGAGACCCAGTACTTC.

This chain links TRBV5-1 with TRBJ2-1; perhaps TRBD2 as D (7 bases). This CDR3 has 16 amino acids. Germline V gene lookup returns CDR1 SGHRS and CDR2 YFSETQ. V shed 4 bases and J shed 6 bases, with 20 bases lying between them. DNA for the CDR3: TGCGCCAGCAGCCCCCTAGGGGCGGGGGCCCCCAATGAGCAGTTCTTC. Translating gives CASSPLGAGAPNEQFF.

The chain links TRBV12-5 to TRBJ2-7; 8 positions match TRBD1. The germline gives CDR1 LGHNT, CDR2 FRNRAP. V was pared by 6 bases and J by 5 bases, with 15 bases of the junction left unmatched. The CDR3 has 16 amino acids. In DNA, the CDR3 is TGTGCTAGTGGCGTCCTTTATGGACAGGGACCCCACGAGCAGTACTTC. Translating it yields CASGVLYGQGPHEQYF.